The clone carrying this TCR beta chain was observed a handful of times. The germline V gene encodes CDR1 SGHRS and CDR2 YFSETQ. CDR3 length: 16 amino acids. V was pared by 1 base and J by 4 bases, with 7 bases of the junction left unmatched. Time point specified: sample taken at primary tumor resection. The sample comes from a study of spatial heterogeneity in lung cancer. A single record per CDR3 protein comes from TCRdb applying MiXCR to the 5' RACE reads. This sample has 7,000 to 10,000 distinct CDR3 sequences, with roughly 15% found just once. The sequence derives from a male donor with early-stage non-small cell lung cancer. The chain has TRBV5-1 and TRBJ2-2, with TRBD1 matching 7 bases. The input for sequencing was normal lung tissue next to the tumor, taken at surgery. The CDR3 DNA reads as TGCGCCAGCAGCTTGCGTACAGGGGTGGGCACCGGGGAGCTGTTTTTT. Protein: CASSLRTGVGTGELFF. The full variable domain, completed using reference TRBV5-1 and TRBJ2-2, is KAGVTQTPRYLIKTRGQQVTLSCSPISGHRSVSWYQQTPGQGLQFLFEYFSETQRNKGNFPGRFSGRQFSNSRSEMNVSTLELGDSALYLCASSLRTGVGTGELFFGEGSRLTVL.